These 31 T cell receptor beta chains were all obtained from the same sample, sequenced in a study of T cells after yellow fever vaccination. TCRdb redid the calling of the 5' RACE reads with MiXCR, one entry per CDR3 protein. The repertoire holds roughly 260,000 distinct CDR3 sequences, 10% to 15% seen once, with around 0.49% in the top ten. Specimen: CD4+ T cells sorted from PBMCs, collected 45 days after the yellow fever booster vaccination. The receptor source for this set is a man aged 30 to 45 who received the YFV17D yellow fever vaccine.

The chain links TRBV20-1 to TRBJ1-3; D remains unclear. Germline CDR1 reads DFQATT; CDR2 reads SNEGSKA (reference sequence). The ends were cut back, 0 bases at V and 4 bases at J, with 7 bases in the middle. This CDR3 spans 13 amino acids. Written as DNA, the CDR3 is TGCAGTGCTAGAGATTTCGGCGGAAACACCATATATTTT. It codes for CSARDFGGNTIYF.

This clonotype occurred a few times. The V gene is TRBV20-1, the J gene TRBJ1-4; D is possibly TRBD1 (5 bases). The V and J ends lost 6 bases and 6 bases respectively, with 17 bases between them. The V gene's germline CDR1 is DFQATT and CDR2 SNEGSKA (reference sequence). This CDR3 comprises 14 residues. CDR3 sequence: CSAIGGGFDEKLFF. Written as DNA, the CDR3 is TGCAGTGCAATCGGGGGAGGGTTCGATGAAAAACTGTTTTTT.

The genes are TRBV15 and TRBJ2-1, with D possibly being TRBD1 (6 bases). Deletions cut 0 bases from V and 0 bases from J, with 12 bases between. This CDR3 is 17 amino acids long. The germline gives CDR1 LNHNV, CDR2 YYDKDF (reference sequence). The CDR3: CATSRDHRGSSYNEQFF. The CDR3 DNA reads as TGTGCCACCAGCAGAGATCATAGGGGGAGCTCCTACAATGAGCAGTTCTTC.

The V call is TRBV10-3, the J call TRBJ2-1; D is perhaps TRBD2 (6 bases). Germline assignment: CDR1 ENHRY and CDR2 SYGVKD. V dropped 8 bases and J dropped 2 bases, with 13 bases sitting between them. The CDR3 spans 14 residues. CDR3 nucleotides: TGTGCCATCTCGGAGCGGGCAACCTACAATGAGCAGTTCTTC. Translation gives CAISERATYNEQFF.

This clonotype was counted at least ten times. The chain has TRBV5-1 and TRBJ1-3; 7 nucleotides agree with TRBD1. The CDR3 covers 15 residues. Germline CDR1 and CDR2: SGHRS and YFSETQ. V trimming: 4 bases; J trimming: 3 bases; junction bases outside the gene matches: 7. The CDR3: CASSIGTDFGNTIYF. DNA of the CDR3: TGCGCCAGCAGCATCGGGACAGACTTTGGAAACACCATATATTTT.

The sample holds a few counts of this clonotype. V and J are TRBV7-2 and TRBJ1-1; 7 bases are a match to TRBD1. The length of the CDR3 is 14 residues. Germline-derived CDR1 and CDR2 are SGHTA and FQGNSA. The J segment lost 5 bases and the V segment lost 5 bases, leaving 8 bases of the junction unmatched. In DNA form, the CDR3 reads TGTGCCAGCAGCACGACAGGGATCGGTACTGAAGCTTTCTTT. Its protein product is CASSTTGIGTEAFF.

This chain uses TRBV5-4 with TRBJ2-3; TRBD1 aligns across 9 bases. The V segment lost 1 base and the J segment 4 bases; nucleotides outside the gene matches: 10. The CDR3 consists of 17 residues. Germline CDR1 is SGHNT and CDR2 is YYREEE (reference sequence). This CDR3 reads CASSLFLGTGSADTQYF. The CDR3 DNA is TGTGCCAGCAGCTTGTTCCTCGGGACAGGGTCGGCAGATACGCAGTATTTT.

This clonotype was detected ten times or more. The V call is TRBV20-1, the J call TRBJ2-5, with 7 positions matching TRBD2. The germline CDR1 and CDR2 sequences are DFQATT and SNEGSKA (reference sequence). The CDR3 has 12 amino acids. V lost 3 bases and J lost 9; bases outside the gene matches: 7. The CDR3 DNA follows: TGCAGTGCTAGGAGGCGGGAGTCGGCCCAGTACTTC. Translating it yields CSARRRESAQYF.

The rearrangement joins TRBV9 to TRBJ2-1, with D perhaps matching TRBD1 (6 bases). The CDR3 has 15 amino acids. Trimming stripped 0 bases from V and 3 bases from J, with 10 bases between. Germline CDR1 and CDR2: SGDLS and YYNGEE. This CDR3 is CASSVVTGNYNEQFF. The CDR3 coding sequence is TGTGCCAGCAGCGTAGTTACAGGGAACTACAATGAGCAGTTCTTC.

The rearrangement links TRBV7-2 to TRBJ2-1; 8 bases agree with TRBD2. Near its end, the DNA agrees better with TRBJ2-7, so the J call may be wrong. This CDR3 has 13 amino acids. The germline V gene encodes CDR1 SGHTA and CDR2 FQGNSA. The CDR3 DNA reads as TGTGCCAGCAGCTCGGGACTAGTCAATGAGCAGTACTTC. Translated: CASSSGLVNEQYF.

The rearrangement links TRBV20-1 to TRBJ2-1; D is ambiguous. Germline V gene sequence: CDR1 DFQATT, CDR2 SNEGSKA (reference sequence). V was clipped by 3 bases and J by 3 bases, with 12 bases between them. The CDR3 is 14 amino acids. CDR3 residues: CSASLWKYYNEQFF. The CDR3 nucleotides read TGCAGTGCTAGTTTGTGGAAGTACTACAATGAGCAGTTCTTC.

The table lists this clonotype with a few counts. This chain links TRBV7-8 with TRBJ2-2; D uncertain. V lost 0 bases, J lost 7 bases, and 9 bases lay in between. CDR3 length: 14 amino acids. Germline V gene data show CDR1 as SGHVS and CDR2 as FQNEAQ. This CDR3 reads CASSLAWNYGELFF. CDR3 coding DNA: TGTGCCAGCAGCTTAGCCTGGAACTACGGGGAGCTGTTTTTT.

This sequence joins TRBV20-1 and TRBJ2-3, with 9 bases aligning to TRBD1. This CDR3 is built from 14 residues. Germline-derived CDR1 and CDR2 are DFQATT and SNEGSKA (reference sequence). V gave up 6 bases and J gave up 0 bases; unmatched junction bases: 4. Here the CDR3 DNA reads TGCAGTGCGGCCGGGACAGGGAGCACAGATACGCAGTATTTT. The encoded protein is CSAAGTGSTDTQYF.

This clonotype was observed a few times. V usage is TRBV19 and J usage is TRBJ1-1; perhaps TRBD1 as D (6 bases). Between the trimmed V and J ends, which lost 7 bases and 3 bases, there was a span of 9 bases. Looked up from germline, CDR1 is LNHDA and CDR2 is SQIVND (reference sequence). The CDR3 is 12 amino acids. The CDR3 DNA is TGTGCCAGTATGAGGGGGGACACTGAAGCTTTCTTT. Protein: CASMRGDTEAFF.

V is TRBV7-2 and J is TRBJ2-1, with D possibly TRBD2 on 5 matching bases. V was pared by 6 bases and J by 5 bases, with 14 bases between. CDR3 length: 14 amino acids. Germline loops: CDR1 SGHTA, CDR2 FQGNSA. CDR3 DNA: TGTGCCAGCAGTCAGGACTGGCCTGACAATGAGCAGTTCTTC. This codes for CASSQDWPDNEQFF.

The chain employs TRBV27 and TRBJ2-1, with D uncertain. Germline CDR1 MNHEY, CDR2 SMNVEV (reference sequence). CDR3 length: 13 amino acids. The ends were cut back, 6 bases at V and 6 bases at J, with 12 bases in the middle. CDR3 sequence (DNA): TGTGCCAGCAGATTCCTGGGTCTCAATGAGCAGTTCTTC. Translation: CASRFLGLNEQFF.

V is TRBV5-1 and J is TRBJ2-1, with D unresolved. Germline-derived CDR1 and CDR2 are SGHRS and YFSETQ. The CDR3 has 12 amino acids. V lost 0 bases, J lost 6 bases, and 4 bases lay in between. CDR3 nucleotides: TGCGCCAGCAGCTTGGTTACCAATGAGCAGTTCTTC. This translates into CASSLVTNEQFF.

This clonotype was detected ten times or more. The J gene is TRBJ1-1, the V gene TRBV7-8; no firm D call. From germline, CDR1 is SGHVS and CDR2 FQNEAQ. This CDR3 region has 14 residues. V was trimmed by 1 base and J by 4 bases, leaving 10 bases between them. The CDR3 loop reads CASSLVSFTTEAFF. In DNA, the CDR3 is TGTGCCAGCAGCTTAGTGTCATTCACCACTGAAGCTTTCTTT.

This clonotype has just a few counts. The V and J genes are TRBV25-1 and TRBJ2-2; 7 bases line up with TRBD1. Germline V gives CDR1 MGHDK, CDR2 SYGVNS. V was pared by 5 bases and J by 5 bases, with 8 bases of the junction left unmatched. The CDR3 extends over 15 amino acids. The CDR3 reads CASSKGTARTGELFF. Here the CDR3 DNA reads TGTGCCAGCAGTAAAGGGACAGCGAGGACCGGGGAGCTGTTTTTT.

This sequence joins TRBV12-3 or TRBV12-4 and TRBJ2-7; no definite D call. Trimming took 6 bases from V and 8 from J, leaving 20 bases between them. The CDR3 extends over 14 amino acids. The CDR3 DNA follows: TGTGCCAGCAGCCTGTCTGCCAGGCCCAAACAGCAGTACTTC. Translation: CASSLSARPKQQYF.

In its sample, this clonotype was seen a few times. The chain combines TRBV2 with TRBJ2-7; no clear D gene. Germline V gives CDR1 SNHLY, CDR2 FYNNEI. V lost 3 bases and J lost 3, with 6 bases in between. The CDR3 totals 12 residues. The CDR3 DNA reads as TGTGCCAGCAGTGACGACGACTACGAGCAGTACTTC. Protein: CASSDDDYEQYF.

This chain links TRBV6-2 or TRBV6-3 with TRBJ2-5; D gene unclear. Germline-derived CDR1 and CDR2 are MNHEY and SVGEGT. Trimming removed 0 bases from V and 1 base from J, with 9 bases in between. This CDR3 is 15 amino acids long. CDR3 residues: CASSYSEGFQETQYF. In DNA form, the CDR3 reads TGTGCCAGCAGTTACTCGGAAGGATTCCAAGAGACCCAGTACTTC.

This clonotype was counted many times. The CDR3: CASSLPGTYEQYF. In nucleotides, the CDR3 is TGTGCCAGCAGCTTACCGGGGACCTACGAGCAGTACTTC. This chain joins TRBV7-2 and TRBJ2-7, with D maybe TRBD2 (5 bases). Germline V gene lookup returns CDR1 SGHTA and CDR2 FQGNSA. The CDR3 runs 13 residues. The V and J ends lost 2 bases and 2 bases respectively, with 7 bases between them.

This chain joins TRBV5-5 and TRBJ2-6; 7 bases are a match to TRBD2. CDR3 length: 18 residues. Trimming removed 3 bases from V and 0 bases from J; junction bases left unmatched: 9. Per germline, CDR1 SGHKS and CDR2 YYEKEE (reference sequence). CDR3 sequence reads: CASSSWTSRSSGANVLTF. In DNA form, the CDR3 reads TGTGCCAGCAGCTCCTGGACTAGTCGGAGCTCTGGGGCCAACGTCCTGACTTTC.

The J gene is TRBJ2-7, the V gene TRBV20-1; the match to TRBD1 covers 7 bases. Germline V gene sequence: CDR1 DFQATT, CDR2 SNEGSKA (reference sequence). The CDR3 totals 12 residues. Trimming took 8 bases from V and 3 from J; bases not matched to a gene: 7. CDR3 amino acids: CSPTDRIYEQYF. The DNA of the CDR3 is TGCAGTCCTACGGACAGGATCTACGAGCAGTACTTC.

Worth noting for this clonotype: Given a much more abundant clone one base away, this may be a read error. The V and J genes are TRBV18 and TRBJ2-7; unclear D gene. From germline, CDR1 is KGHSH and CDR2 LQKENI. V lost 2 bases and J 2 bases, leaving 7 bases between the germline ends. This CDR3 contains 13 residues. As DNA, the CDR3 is TGTGCCAGCTCACCAACACGGACCTACGAGCAGTACTTC. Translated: CASSPTRTYEQYF.

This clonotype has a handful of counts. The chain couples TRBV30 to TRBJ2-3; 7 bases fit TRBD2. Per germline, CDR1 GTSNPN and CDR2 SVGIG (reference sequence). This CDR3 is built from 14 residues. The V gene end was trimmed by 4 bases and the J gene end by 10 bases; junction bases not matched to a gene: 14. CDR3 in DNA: TGTGCCTGGACTTCCGGGACTAATATCTTGGCGCAGTATTTT. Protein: CAWTSGTNILAQYF.

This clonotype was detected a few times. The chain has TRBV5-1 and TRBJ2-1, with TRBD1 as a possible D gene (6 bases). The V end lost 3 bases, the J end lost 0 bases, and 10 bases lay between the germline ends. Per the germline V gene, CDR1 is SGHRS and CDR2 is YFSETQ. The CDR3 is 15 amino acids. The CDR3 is CASSSDSSSYNEQFF. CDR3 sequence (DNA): TGCGCCAGCAGCTCGGACAGTAGCTCCTACAATGAGCAGTTCTTC.

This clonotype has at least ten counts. CDR3 in amino acids: CSAHTGQGGYEQYF. The CDR3 coding sequence is TGCAGTGCTCATACGGGACAGGGTGGCTACGAGCAGTACTTC. The rearrangement links TRBV20-1 to TRBJ2-7, with 9 bases lining up with TRBD1. CDR3 size: 14 residues. The germline CDR1 and CDR2 sequences are DFQATT and SNEGSKA (reference sequence). Trimming at V came to 5 bases and at J to 3 bases, leaving 8 bases not matched to a gene.

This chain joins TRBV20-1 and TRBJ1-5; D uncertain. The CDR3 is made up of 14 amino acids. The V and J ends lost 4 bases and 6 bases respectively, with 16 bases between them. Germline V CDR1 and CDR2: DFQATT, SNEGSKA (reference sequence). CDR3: CSANPGFWGQPQHF. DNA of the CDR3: TGCAGTGCTAATCCGGGCTTTTGGGGTCAGCCCCAGCATTTT.

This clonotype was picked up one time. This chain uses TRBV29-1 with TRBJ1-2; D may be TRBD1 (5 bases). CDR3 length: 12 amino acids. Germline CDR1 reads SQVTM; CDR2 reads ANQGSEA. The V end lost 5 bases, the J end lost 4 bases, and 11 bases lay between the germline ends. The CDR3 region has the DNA TGCAGCGTTTCGGGACCGGCCTATGGCTACACCTTC. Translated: CSVSGPAYGYTF.